The clone carrying this T cell receptor beta chain was seen many times. This sample is drawn from a study of CD8 T cells in ankylosing spondylitis. TCRdb passed the 5' RACE reads through MiXCR, listing each CDR3 protein once. The sample has 40,000 to 55,000 distinct CDR3 sequences, roughly 7.4% seen once. Germline lookup yields CDR1 MDHEN and CDR2 SYDVKM. Trimming removed 1 base from V and 4 bases from J, with 10 bases in between. The CDR3 runs to 14 residues. V is TRBV28 and J is TRBJ2-5; D remains unclear. Sequenced input: blood, either unsorted or a sorted T cell fraction (not recorded which). The TCR sequence derives from a female donor with ankylosing spondylitis or in good health (not recorded which). The CDR3 sequence is CASSLFNSLETQYF. CDR3 in DNA: TGTGCCAGCAGTTTATTCAATTCGTTAGAGACCCAGTACTTC.